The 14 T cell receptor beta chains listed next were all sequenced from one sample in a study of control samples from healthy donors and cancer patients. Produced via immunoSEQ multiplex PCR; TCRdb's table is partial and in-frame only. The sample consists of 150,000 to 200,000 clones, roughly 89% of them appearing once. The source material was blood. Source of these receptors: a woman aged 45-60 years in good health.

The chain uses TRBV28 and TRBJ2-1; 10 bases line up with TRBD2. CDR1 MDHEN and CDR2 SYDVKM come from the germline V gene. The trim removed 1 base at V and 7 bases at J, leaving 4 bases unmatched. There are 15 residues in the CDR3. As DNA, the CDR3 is TGTGCCAGCAGTTTATTAGCGGGAGGCTCGAATGAGCAGTTCTTC. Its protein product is CASSLLAGGSNEQFF.

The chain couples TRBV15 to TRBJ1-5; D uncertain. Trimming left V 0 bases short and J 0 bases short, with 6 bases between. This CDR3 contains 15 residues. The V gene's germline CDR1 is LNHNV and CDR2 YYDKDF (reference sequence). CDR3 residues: CATSRDTNSNQPQHF. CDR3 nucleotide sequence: TGTGCCACCAGCAGAGACACAAATAGCAATCAGCCCCAGCATTTT.

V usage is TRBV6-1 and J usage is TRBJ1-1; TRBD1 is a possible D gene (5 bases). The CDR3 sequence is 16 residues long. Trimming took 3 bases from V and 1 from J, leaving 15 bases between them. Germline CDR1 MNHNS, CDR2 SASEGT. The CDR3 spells CASSEGGNAWNTEAFF. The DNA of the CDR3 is TGTGCCAGCAGTGAGGGGGGGAACGCTTGGAACACTGAAGCTTTCTTT.

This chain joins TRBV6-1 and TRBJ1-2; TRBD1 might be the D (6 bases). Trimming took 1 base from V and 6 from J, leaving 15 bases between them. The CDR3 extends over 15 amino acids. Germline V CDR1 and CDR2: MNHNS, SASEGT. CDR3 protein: CASSEVGGHINGYTF. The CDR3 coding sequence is TGTGCCAGCAGTGAAGTGGGGGGGCACATAAATGGCTACACCTTC.

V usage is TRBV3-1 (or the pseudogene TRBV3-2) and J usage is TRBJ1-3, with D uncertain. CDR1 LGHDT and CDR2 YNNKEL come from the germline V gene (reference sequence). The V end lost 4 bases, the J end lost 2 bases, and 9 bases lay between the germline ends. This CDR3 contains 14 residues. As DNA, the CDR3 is TGTGCCAGCAGCCGTCCGGGAACTGGAAACACCATATATTTT. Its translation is CASSRPGTGNTIYF.

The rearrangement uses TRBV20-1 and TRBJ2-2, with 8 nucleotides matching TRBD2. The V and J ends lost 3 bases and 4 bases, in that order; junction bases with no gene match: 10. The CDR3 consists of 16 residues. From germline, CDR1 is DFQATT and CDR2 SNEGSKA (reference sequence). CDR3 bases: TGCAGTGCTAGTGGGGCTGTCGGGGGGGCCACCGGGGAGCTGTTTTTT. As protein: CSASGAVGGATGELFF.

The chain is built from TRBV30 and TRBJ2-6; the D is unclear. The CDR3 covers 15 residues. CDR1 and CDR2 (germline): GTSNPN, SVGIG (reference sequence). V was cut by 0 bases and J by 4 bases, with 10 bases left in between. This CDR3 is CAWSVRWGGANVLTF. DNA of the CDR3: TGTGCCTGGAGTGTCCGATGGGGAGGGGCCAACGTCCTGACTTTC.

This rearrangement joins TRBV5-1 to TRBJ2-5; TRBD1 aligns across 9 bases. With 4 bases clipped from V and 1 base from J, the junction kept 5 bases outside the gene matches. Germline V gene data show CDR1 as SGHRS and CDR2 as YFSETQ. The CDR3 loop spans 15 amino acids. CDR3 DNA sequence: TGCGCCAGCAGCCGCGGGACAGGGACCCAAGAGACCCAGTACTTC. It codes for CASSRGTGTQETQYF.

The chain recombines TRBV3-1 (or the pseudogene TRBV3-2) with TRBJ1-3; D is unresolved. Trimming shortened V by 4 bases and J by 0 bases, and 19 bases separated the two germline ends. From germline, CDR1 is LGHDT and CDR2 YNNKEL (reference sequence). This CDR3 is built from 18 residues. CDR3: CASSPQPRRLGSGNTIYF. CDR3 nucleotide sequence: TGTGCCAGCAGCCCCCAACCCCGACGGTTGGGCTCTGGAAACACCATATATTTT.

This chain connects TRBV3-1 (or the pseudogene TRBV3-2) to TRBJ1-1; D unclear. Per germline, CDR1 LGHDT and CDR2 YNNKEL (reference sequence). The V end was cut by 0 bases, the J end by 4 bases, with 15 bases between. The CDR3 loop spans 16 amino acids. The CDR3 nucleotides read TGTGCCAGCAGCCAAGATACTACCATCCGAGGCACTGAAGCTTTCTTT. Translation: CASSQDTTIRGTEAFF.

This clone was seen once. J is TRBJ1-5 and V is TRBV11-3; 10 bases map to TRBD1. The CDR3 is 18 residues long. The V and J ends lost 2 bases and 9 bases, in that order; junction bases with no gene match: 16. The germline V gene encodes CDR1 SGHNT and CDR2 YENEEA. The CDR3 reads CASSLTDRGRTRSGPQHF. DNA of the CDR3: TGTGCCAGCAGCTTAACAGACAGGGGGCGTACTAGATCAGGGCCCCAGCATTTT.

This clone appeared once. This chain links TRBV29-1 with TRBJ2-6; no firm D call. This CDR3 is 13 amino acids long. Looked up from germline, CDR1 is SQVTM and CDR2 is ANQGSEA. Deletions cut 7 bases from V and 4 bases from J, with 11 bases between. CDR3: CSATLRGANVLTF. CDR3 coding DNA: TGCAGCGCGACCCTCCGAGGGGCCAACGTCCTGACTTTC.

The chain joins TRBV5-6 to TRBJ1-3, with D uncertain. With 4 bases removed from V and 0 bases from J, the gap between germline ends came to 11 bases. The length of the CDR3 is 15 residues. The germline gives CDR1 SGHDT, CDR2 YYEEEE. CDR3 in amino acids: CASSINSYSGNTIYF. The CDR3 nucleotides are TGTGCCAGCAGCATTAACAGTTACTCTGGAAACACCATATATTTT. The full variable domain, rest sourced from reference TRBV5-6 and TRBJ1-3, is DAGVTQSPTHLIKTRGQQVTLRCSPKSGHDTVSWYQQALGQGPQFIFQYYEEEERQRGNFPDRFSGHQFPNYSSELNVNALLLGDSALYLCASSINSYSGNTIYFGEGSWLTVV.

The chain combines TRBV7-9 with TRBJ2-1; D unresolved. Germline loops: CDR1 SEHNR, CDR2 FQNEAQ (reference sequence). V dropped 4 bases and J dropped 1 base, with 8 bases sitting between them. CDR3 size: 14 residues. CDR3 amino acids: CASSSGRSYNEQFF. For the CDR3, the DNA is TGTGCCAGCAGCTCCGGACGGTCCTACAATGAGCAGTTCTTC.